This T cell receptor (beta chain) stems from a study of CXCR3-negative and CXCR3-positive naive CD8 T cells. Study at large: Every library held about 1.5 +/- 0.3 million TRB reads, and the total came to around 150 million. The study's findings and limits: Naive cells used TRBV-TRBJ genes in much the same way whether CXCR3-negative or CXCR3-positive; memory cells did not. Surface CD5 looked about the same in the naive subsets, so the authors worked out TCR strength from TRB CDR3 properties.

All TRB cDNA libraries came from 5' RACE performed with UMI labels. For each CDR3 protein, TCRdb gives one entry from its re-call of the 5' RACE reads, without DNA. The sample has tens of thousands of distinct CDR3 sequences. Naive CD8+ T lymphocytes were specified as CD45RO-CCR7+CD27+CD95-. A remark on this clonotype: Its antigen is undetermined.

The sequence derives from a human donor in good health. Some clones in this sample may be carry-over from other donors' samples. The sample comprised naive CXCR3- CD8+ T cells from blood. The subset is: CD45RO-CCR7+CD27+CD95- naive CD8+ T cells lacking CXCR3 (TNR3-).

The CDR3 spells CASSYTAGQNSYEQYF. This chain joins TRBV6-2 or TRBV6-3 and TRBJ2-7; absent DNA, TCRdb's TRBD1 call cannot be checked. The CDR3 contains 16 residues. The germline V gene encodes CDR1 MNHEY and CDR2 SVGEGT.